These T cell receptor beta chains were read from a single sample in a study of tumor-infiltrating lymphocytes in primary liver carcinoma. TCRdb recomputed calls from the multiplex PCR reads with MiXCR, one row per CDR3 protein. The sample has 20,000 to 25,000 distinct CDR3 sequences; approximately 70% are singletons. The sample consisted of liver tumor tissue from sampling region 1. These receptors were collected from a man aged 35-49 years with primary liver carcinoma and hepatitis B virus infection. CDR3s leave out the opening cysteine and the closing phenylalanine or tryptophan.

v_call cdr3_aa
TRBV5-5 AGSPVGEGTDTQY
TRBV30 AWRQKGRSYNGQF
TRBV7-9 ASSWSPGLAGGPASDTQY
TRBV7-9 ASSWPPGLAGGPASETQY
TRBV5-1 ASSSDTRNTGELF
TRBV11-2 ASSLVSGTGGKTDTHY
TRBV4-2 ASSQGASGSLNPGELY
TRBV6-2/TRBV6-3 ASCYGQHSYVLY
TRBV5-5 ASSLEAVQRSEQY
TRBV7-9 ASRSNIGELF
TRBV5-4 ASSPDGGVNTGELF
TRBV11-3 ASSSGLRIDTQY
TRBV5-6 ASSLRGHEHY
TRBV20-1 SASAPASGRAGEHF
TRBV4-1 TSSPLGNNNNKQF
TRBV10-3 VISDQDTQY
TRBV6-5 ASSYTVDGTGELF
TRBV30 VWSGGNFGSTIY
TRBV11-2 ASSPSGRLVNTEAF
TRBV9 ASSVGGQYQETQY